Each of the 14 T cell receptor beta chains below was sequenced from the same sample in a study of blood T cell repertoires in COVID-19. Some clones are missing from TCRdb's copy, which holds only in-frame ones; the method was immunoSEQ multiplex PCR. The data contain about 380,000 clones, roughly 90% of them singletons. Sample: PBMCs or T cells enriched from blood (not recorded which). The receptor set was obtained from a woman in her 30s who had recovered from COVID-19.

V is TRBV7-9 and J is TRBJ1-3; no definite D call. The germline gives CDR1 SEHNR, CDR2 FQNEAQ (reference sequence). The V end lost 5 bases, the J end lost 3 bases, and 14 bases lay between the germline ends. The CDR3 extends over 15 amino acids. The CDR3 here is CASSTRLGDGNTIYF. The CDR3 coding sequence is TGTGCCAGCAGCACCAGACTCGGGGATGGAAACACCATATATTTT.

The chain employs TRBV6-5 and TRBJ2-3; 7 bases align to TRBD1. Germline-derived CDR1 and CDR2 are MNHEY and SVGAGI. The J segment lost 2 bases and the V segment lost 5 bases, leaving 4 bases of the junction unmatched. The CDR3 contains 14 residues. In DNA form, the CDR3 reads TGTGCCAGCAGTCAGACAGGGAACACAGATACGCAGTATTTT. It yields the protein CASSQTGNTDTQYF.

The chain couples TRBV5-1 to TRBJ2-7, with unresolved D. This CDR3 is built from 13 residues. The V end lost 4 bases, the J end lost 0 bases, and 8 bases lay between the germline ends. Looked up from germline, CDR1 is SGHRS and CDR2 is YFSETQ. The CDR3 spells CASSRTSSYEQYF. For the CDR3, the DNA is TGCGCCAGCAGCCGAACCAGCTCCTACGAGCAGTACTTC.

V gene TRBV14 combines with J gene TRBJ2-3; possible D gene TRBD2, 5 bases. Trimming left V 6 bases short and J 7 bases short, with 8 bases between. Germline assignment: CDR1 SGHDN and CDR2 FVKESK. This CDR3 has 11 amino acids. The CDR3 loop reads CASSPGNTQYF. CDR3 in DNA: TGTGCCAGCAGTCCGGGGAATACGCAGTATTTT. The full variable domain, in which reference TRBV14 and TRBJ2-3 provide the parts outside the CDR3, is EAGVTQFPSHSVIEKGQTVTLRCDPISGHDNLYWYRRVMGKEIKFLLHFVKESKQDESGMPNNRFLAERTGGTYSTLKVQPAELEDSGVYFCASSPGNTQYFGPGTRLTVL.

The chain uses TRBV4-2 and TRBJ2-2; TRBD2 agrees at 10 bases. This CDR3 is built from 19 residues. V shed 0 bases and J 4 bases; nucleotides not matched to a gene: 11. Germline V gene data show CDR1 as LGHNA and CDR2 as YNFKEQ. For the CDR3, the DNA is TGTGCCAGCAGCCAAGAGGTGGGGATAGCGGGGGGTATCACCGGGGAGCTGTTTTTT. Translated, it gives CASSQEVGIAGGITGELFF.

V usage is TRBV29-1 and J usage is TRBJ2-5; D is unresolved. Trimming left V 7 bases short and J 5 bases short, with 5 bases between. Germline V gene data show CDR1 as SQVTM and CDR2 as ANQGSEA. This CDR3 region has 9 residues. The CDR3, as DNA: TGCAGCGCCGGGGAGACCCAGTACTTC. This gives the protein CSAGETQYF.

The chain carries TRBV5-1 and TRBJ2-1, with D tentatively TRBD2 (6 bases). In germline, CDR1 is SGHRS, CDR2 YFSETQ. The CDR3 is made up of 14 amino acids. The V end was cut by 6 bases, the J end by 7 bases, with 17 bases between. The CDR3 reads CASTTGALWNEQFF. The CDR3 coding sequence is TGCGCCAGCACGACGGGAGCCCTGTGGAATGAGCAGTTCTTC. The full variable domain, its missing parts supplied by reference TRBV5-1 and TRBJ2-1, is KAGVTQTPRYLIKTRGQQVTLSCSPISGHRSVSWYQQTPGQGLQFLFEYFSETQRNKGNFPGRFSGRQFSNSRSEMNVSTLELGDSALYLCASTTGALWNEQFFGPGTRLTVL.

The chain is built from TRBV7-8 and TRBJ1-1; weak D call: TRBD1 (5 bases). The V gene lost 5 bases and the J gene lost 0 bases, with 10 bases spanning the gap. CDR3 length equals 14 residues. CDR1 and CDR2 from the germline V gene are SGHVS and FQNEAQ. Here the CDR3 reads CASSTGLLNTEAFF. CDR3 nucleotides: TGTGCCAGCAGCACGGGACTCCTGAACACTGAAGCTTTCTTT.

The rearrangement joins TRBV18 to TRBJ2-3, with no clear D. Between the trimmed V and J ends, which lost 0 bases and 4 bases, there was a span of 5 bases. The CDR3 extends over 13 amino acids. The germline V gene has CDR1 KGHSH and CDR2 LQKENI. DNA of the CDR3: TGTGCCAGCTCACCACCGTCAGCAGATACGCAGTATTTT. Encoded protein: CASSPPSADTQYF.

The chain combines TRBV5-4 with TRBJ2-7; 10 bases are a match to TRBD2. The CDR3 extends over 14 amino acids. The germline CDR1 and CDR2 sequences are SGHNT and YYREEE (reference sequence). V was clipped by 6 bases and J by 4 bases; unmatched bases: 7. The CDR3 DNA follows: TGTGCCAGCACTAGAGCGGGAGGGCCTTACGAGCAGTACTTC. Protein sequence: CASTRAGGPYEQYF. The full variable domain, with the rest looked up from reference TRBV5-4 and TRBJ2-7, is ETGVTQSPTHLIKTRGQQVTLRCSSQSGHNTVSWYQQALGQGPQFIFQYYREEENGRGNFPPRFSGLQFPNYSSELNVNALELDDSALYLCASTRAGGPYEQYFGPGTRLTVT.

A note on this clone: One end of the junction is discordant with germline, which a read error may explain. The gene calls are TRBV7-7 and TRBJ2-7; no firm D call. Germline V gene lookup returns CDR1 SSHAT and CDR2 FNYEAQ (reference sequence). This CDR3 spans 17 amino acids. The CDR3 DNA sequence: TGTGCTAGCAGCCGAAGTAGCTCGCTAACCGCCCATCGGGAGCAGTACTTC. Residues: CASSRSSSLTAHREQYF. Complete variable domain (other parts from reference TRBV7-7 and TRBJ2-7): GAGVSQSPRYKVTKRGQDVTLRCDPISSHATLYWYQQALGQGPEFLTYFNYEAQPDKSGLPSDRFSAERPEGSISTLTIQRTEQRDSAMYRCASSRSSSLTAHREQYFGPGTRLTVT.

This clone showed up just once. This sequence joins TRBV7-2 and TRBJ2-1; 10 nucleotides align to TRBD2. CDR3 size: 16 residues. Trimming removed 5 bases from V and 8 bases from J; junction bases left unmatched: 12. The germline CDR1 and CDR2 sequences are SGHTA and FQGNSA. The CDR3 is CASSTFLAGVGHEQFF. CDR3 nucleotides: TGTGCCAGCAGCACCTTCCTAGCGGGAGTGGGCCATGAGCAGTTCTTC.

This sequence joins TRBV7-9 and TRBJ2-2; D may be TRBD1 (5 bases). Germline values: CDR1 SEHNR, CDR2 FQNEAQ (reference sequence). The ends were cut back, 5 bases at V and 2 bases at J, with 12 bases in the middle. This CDR3 has 15 amino acids. The CDR3 region has the DNA TGTGCCAGCAGCGTAAGGGGTGCCAACACCGGGGAGCTGTTTTTT. It is translated as CASSVRGANTGELFF.

The chain is built from TRBV7-9 and TRBJ2-1; 10 bases align to TRBD1. CDR3 length equals 17 residues. V dropped 3 bases and J dropped 0; count of bases not matched to a gene: 5. Germline V gene sequence: CDR1 SEHNR, CDR2 FQNEAQ (reference sequence). Here the CDR3 reads CASSLLGQGSSYNEQFF. CDR3 nucleotides: TGTGCCAGCAGCTTGCTGGGACAGGGGAGCTCCTACAATGAGCAGTTCTTC.